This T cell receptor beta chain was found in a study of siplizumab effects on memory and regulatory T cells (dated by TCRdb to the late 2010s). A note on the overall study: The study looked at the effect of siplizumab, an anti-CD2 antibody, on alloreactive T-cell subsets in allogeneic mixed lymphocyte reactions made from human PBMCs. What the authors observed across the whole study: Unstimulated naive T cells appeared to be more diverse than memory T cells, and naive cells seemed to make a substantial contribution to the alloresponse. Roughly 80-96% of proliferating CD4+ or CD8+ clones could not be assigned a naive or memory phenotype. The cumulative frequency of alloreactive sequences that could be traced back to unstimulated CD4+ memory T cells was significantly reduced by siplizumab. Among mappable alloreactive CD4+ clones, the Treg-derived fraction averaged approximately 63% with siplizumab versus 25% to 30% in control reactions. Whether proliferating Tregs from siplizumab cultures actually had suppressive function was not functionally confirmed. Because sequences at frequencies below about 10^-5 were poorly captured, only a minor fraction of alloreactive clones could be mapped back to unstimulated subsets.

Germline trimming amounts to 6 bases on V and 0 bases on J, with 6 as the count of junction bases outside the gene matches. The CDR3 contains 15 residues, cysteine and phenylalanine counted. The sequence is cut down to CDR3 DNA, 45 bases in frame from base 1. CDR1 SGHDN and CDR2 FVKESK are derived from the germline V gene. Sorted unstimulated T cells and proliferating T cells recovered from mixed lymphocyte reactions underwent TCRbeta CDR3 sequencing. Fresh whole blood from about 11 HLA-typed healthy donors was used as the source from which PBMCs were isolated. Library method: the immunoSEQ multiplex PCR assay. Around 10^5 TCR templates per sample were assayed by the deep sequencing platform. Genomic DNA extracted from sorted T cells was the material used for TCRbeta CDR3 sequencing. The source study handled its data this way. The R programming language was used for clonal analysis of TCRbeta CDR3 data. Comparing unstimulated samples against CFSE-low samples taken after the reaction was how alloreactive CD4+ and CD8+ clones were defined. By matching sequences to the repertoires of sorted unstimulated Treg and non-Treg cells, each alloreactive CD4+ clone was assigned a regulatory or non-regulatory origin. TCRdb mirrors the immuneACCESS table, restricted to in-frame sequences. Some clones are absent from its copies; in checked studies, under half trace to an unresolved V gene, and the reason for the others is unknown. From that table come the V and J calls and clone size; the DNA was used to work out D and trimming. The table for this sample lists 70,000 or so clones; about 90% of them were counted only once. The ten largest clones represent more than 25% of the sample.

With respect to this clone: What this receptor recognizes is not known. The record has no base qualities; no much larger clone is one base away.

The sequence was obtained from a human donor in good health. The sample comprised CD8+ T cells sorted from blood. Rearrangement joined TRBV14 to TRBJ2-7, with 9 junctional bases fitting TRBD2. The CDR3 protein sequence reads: CASRPSGRFSYEQYF. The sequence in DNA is TGTGCCAGCAGACCAAGCGGGAGGTTCTCCTACGAGCAGTACTTC.